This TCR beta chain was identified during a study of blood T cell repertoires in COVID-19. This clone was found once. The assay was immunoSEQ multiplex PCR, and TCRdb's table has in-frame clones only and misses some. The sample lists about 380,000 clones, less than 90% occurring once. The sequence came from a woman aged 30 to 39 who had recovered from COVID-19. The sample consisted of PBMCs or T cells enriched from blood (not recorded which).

DNA for the CDR3: TGTGCCACCAGTGATTTCCGGCGGGACTTTACATACAATGAGCAGTTCTTC. Translating gives CATSDFRRDFTYNEQFF. The chain recombines TRBV24-1 with TRBJ2-1; TRBD2 might be the D (6 bases). Trimming pared 1 base from V and 4 bases from J, leaving 16 bases between. Germline CDR1 KGHDR, CDR2 SFDVKD. There are 17 residues in the CDR3.